Given below is one T cell receptor beta chain in context. Its binding antigen is unknown. No much larger clonotype is one base removed from it; base qualities were not supplied. This sample stems from a study of OX40 agonist ivuxolimab in advanced cancers. Background for the entire study: Ivuxolimab, which targeted the costimulatory receptor OX40 (CD134), was an agonistic, fully human IgG2 monoclonal antibody. Among the approximately 54 dose-escalation patients, approximately 20 had hepatocellular carcinoma, 15 or so melanoma, 9 renal cell carcinoma and 9 head and neck cancer. Intravenous ivuxolimab was administered to patients every 2 weeks at six dose levels: 0.01, 0.1, 0.3, 1.5, 3 and 10 mg/kg. Peripheral TCRbeta sequencing aimed to test whether ivuxolimab altered TCR sequence diversity and caused clonal T-cell expansion. Partial responses occurred in three dose-escalation patients, of whom one had hepatocellular carcinoma and two had cutaneous melanoma. The paper describes the monotherapy dose-escalation part (N ≈ 52 patients) of the phase I trial of ivuxolimab. The dose-escalation cohort was almost 85% male with a mean age of about 60 years, ranging from about 20 to 85. Patients were allowed to have had prior anti-PD-1, anti-PD-L1 or anti-CTLA-4 therapy, and 40% of the dose-escalation patients had been treated with checkpoint inhibitors. The paper as a whole reports these results and caveats: Clonal expansion of both CD4+ and CD8+ blood T cells was observed from baseline to week 6 at doses 0.1 to 3.0 mg/kg. In the 0.1-3.0 mg/kg groups, partial responders were among the patients with the lowest normalized peripheral clonal expansion, particularly in CD8+ T cells. Low levels of normalized T-cell clonal expansion were also seen in some patients who did not respond. After ivuxolimab, expanded clones were on average more numerous among CD8+ T cells than among CD4+ T cells. The antigen specificity of the clonally expanded peripheral T cells was not determined.

Genomic DNA was extracted from sorted cells for sequencing of the TCRbeta CDR3 region. The immunoSEQ Assay was used for sequencing of TCRbeta CDR3 regions. TCRdb limited this immuneACCESS table to in-frame rearrangements with V and J called. A share of clones is missing; checked studies link under half to unresolved V genes, and the rest is unexplained. The sample records about 29,000 clones, approximately 89% of which are singletons. The ten largest make up almost 9.5% of the sample. CDR1 and CDR2, per the germline V gene, are SGHTA and FQGNSA. The CDR3 runs 15 amino acids, cysteine and phenylalanine included. The retained sequence is limited to the CDR3, 45 bases, with the frame set at the first base. Cut back by 3 bases and 7 bases, the V and J ends lie 18 bases apart. Patients with autoimmune disease history or receiving systemic immunosuppression were excluded from the trial. Peripheral blood for TCR sequencing was collected from all dose cohorts at baseline, on cycle 4 day 1, and on cycle 7 day 1. Samples were obtained from an open-label, multicenter, first-in-human phase I dose-escalation trial of ivuxolimab. The trial enrolled adults with locally advanced or metastatic head and neck squamous cell, hepatocellular, melanoma or renal cell carcinoma. CD4+ and CD8+ T cells were sorted separately from peripheral blood before TCR sequencing.

The source is an adult with an advanced solid tumor such as melanoma, head and neck, liver or kidney cancer. The V and J genes are TRBV7-2 and TRBJ1-2; too little of a D gene remains to name it. Sequencing was performed on CD4+ or CD8+ T cells sorted from blood, taken in a trial of the OX40 agonist ivuxolimab. This receptor carries the CDR3 CASSLYDSSPLGYTF. The DNA sequence is TGTGCCAGCAGCTTGTATGACTCCTCCCCACTTGGCTACACCTTC.